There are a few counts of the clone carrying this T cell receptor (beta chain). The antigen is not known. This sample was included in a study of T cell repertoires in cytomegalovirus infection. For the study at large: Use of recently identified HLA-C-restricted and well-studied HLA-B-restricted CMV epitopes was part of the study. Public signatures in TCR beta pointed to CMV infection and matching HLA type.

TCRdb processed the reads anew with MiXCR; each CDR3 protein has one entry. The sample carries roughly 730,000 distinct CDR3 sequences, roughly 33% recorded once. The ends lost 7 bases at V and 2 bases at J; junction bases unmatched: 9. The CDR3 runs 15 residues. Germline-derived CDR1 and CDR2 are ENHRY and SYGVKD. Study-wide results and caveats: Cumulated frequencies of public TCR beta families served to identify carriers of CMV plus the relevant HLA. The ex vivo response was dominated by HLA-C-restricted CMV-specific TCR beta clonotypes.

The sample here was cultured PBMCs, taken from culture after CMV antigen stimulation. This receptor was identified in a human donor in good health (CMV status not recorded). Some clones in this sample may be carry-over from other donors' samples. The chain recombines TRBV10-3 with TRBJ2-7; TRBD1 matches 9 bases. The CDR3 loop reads CAITPGTGSTYEQYF. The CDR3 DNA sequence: TGTGCCATCACCCCCGGGACAGGGTCGACCTACGAGCAGTACTTC.